Here is one TCR beta chain with its context. Which antigen it targets is not known. No base-level quality is on record; no much larger clone is a single base apart. The sample comes from a study of regulatory T cells in long-lasting Graves disease (dated by TCRdb to the early 2020s). Regarding the research as a whole: To count as having persistent Graves' disease, a patient had to have received antithyroid drug treatment for over 5 years with TSH receptor autoantibodies remaining persistently positive. This study used TCR sequencing and RNA sequencing of peripheral blood to compare persistent Graves' disease patients against newly diagnosed Graves' disease patients. The study took place in China and was registered as a clinical trial. A total of roughly 35 samples underwent TCR sequencing: about 13 from persistent and about 20 from newly diagnosed Graves' disease patients. On average, persistent Graves' disease patients in the clinical cohort had been on antithyroid drugs for approximately ten years.

The full study reports these points: Only the TCR beta chain was sequenced and analyzed. The small sample size was acknowledged by the authors as a limitation that may reduce accuracy. Only peripheral blood was studied, because thyroid tissue, the primary lesion, was inaccessible. TRBV28, TRBJ1-2 and TRBJ2-5 were preferentially used in persistent disease, while TRBV20-1 and TRBJ2-1 were favored in newly diagnosed disease. Patients with persistent disease shared more public clonotypes (around 2,500) than newly diagnosed patients did (more than 900). Compared with newly diagnosed patients, persistent Graves' disease patients had lower TCR Shannon entropy and fewer highly expanded clones, which suggests clonal expansion.

Library generation was performed with multiplex PCR. Sequencing was carried out with an Illumina HiSeq 4000. TCR beta libraries were built with iRepertoire HTBI primers and Arm-PCR amplification of CDR3 regions. Before sequencing, the PCR products underwent gel purification. As for the original processing: Gene usage analysis of CDR3 amino acid clonotypes used the 55 to 65 TRBV and around 14 TRBJ segments found across samples. COPE and FqMerger were used to merge filtered high-quality paired reads into contigs. Contigs were aligned with BLAST to IMGT TRBV, TRBD and TRBJ reference genes, and CDR3 was defined per IMGT. Any clonotype with a frequency above 0.1% was classified as a highly expanded clone. Shannon entropy was used to measure repertoire diversity, and the Gini coefficient was used to measure V-J evenness. A clonotype was considered public if more than one individual shared it. TCRdb's own reprocessing of the public reads used fastp at Q25 and MiXCR and kept productive beta chains. Merged by CDR3 protein, the rows form single entries marked with the most common genes and DNA. In this record, the V and J calls reflect TCRdb's handling and not the investigators' own analysis. The sample profile shows about 470,000 distinct CDR3 sequences; roughly 20% of them were found once. The ten top clones hold over 7.5% of the sample.

The label giving this sample's time point can be read as: persistent/refractory GD, antithyroid drugs over 5 years with positive TRAb. RNA was extracted from PBMCs in TRIzol for both TCR sequencing and RNA sequencing. The diagnosis of Graves' disease followed American Thyroid Association guidelines. Patients for the study were recruited at an endocrinology department in Xi'an, China. From each patient, about 8.9 milliliters of peripheral blood was collected into an EDTA anticoagulant tube. PBMCs were isolated by Ficoll Paque Plus density gradient separation without further T cell sorting. An Agilent 2100 Bioanalyzer and agarose gel were used to check RNA quality, and a NanoDrop 2000 was used to measure RNA concentration. The CDR3, cysteine through phenylalanine, is 15 amino acids long. Of the read, only the CDR3 DNA is kept; its 45 bases are in frame from base 1. CDR1 and CDR2, per the germline V gene, are SGHDT and YYEEEE. Trimmed from V: 1 base; trimmed from J: 3 bases; junction bases lacking a gene match: 6.

Sequencing used peripheral blood mononuclear cells (PBMCs), obtained when the disease was refractory, from a patient treated with antithyroid drugs. The receptor was isolated from a female donor with Graves disease. The chain was built from TRBV5-6 and TRBJ2-7, with 8 junctional bases fitting TRBD2. The sequence in DNA is TGTGCCAGCAGCTTGTCGGGACTAGTTATCTACGAGCAGTACTTC. Translation gives CASSLSGLVIYEQYF.